The 8 T cell receptor beta chains below come from one sample, sequenced in a study of CD8 T cells in ankylosing spondylitis. TCRdb processed the 5' RACE reads anew with MiXCR; each CDR3 protein has one entry. Among 250,000 to 300,000 distinct CDR3 sequences listed, around 20% were seen once. The sample taken for sequencing was blood, either unsorted or a sorted T cell fraction (not recorded which). The source of these receptors is a male donor with ankylosing spondylitis or in good health (not recorded which).

The count of this clonotype is one. The J gene is TRBJ1-5, the V gene TRBV5-5; D is uncertain. Germline V CDR1 and CDR2: SGHKS, YYEKEE (reference sequence). Trimming stripped 0 bases from V and 4 bases from J, with 11 bases between. The CDR3 spans 15 residues. CDR3 DNA: TGTGCCAGCAGCTTGGGGAGGGCCCCTAATCAGCCCCAGCATTTT. Its protein product is CASSLGRAPNQPQHF.

This clonotype was picked up a small number of times. V and J are TRBV20-1 and TRBJ1-2; perhaps TRBD1 as D (6 bases). The CDR3 length is 13 residues. Germline CDR1 DFQATT, CDR2 SNEGSKA (reference sequence). Between the trimmed V and J ends, which lost 2 bases and 6 bases, there was a span of 13 bases. The CDR3 protein is CSARSDSLNGYTF. CDR3 nucleotides: TGCAGTGCTAGATCGGACAGTCTCAATGGCTACACCTTC.

This clonotype was counted many times. This chain uses TRBV6-1 with TRBJ1-1; D unclear. Germline V lookup: CDR1 MNHNS, CDR2 SASEGT. This CDR3 comprises 14 residues. V lost 1 base and J lost 1, with 7 bases in between. This chain's CDR3 is CASSEVSRNTEAFF. Here the CDR3 DNA reads TGTGCCAGCAGTGAAGTGAGCAGGAACACTGAAGCTTTCTTT.

Details on this clonotype: At one of its ends the junction is not consistent with the germline gene, which may arise from a read error. The V and J genes are TRBV6-6 and TRBJ1-5, with D unclear. The germline V gene encodes CDR1 MNHNY and CDR2 SVGAGI (reference sequence). This CDR3 has 12 amino acids. The CDR3 sequence is CTSSYSNQPQHF. CDR3 bases: TGTACCAGCAGTTACTCTAATCAGCCCCAGCATTTT.

J is TRBJ1-1 and V is TRBV20-1, with 9 bases aligning to TRBD1. J was trimmed by 5 bases and V by 1 base; bases with no gene match: 8. The CDR3 contains 15 residues. The germline V gene encodes CDR1 DFQATT and CDR2 SNEGSKA (reference sequence). CDR3 in amino acids: CSARGPQGAATEAFF. For the CDR3, the DNA is TGCAGTGCTAGAGGCCCACAGGGGGCTGCGACTGAAGCTTTCTTT.

This clonotype was detected a few times. The V gene is TRBV5-1, the J gene TRBJ2-3, with no clear D. The germline V and J ends were trimmed by 4 bases and 2 bases, with 17 bases remaining between them. CDR1 and CDR2 (germline): SGHRS, YFSETQ. CDR3 length: 16 residues. CDR3 nucleotides: TGCGCCAGCAGCCCCCGGGCTCGCGGCACCACAGATACGCAGTATTTT. This sequence encodes CASSPRARGTTDTQYF.

The chain links TRBV6-2 or TRBV6-3 to TRBJ2-7, with a weak D call TRBD2 (6 bases). Germline lookup yields CDR1 MNHEY and CDR2 SVGEGT. With 0 bases removed from V and 0 bases from J, the gap between germline ends came to 15 bases. The CDR3 loop spans 17 amino acids. CDR3 protein: CASSYSAGGISSYEQYV. For the CDR3, the DNA is TGTGCCAGCAGTTACTCGGCTGGCGGGATAAGCTCCTACGAGCAGTACGTC.

The chain links TRBV11-2 to TRBJ2-2, with D perhaps matching TRBD1 (6 bases). Germline V gene sequence: CDR1 SGHAT, CDR2 FQNNGV. The length of the CDR3 is 16 residues. Trimming stripped 6 bases from V and 4 bases from J, with 18 bases between. The CDR3 is CASRDLRWGLTGELFF. The CDR3 DNA reads TGTGCCAGCAGGGACCTACGATGGGGGCTCACCGGGGAGCTGTTTTTT.